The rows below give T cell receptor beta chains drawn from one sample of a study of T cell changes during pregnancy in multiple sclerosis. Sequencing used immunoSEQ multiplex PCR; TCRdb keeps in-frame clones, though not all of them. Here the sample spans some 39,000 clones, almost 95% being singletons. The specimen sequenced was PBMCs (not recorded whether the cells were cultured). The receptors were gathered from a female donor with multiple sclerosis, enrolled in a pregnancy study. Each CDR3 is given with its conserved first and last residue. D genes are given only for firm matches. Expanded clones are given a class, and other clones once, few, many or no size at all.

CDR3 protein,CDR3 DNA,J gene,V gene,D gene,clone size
CSTWGGKGYTEAFF,TGCAGCACGTGGGGGGGCAAAGGGTACACTGAAGCTTTCTTT,TRBJ1-1,TRBV29-1,-,-
CASISGRGNEQFF,TGCGCCAGCATAAGCGGGAGAGGGAATGAGCAGTTCTTC,TRBJ2-1,TRBV5-1,TRBD2,-
CSVDWQGGETQYF,TGCAGCGTTGATTGGCAGGGAGGGGAGACCCAGTACTTC,TRBJ2-5,TRBV29-1,TRBD2,-
CASSGRQVGIRNEQFF,TGTGCCAGCAGCGGACGACAGGTCGGGATTCGCAATGAGCAGTTCTTC,TRBJ2-1,TRBV7-2,-,-
CASSYGLAGRKTQYF,TGTGCCAGCAGTTACGGACTAGCGGGACGGAAGACCCAGTACTTC,TRBJ2-5,TRBV27,TRBD2,-
CAWSPGYQETQYF,TGTGCCTGGAGTCCAGGCTACCAAGAGACCCAGTACTTC,TRBJ2-5,TRBV30,-,-
CASSQPGQNTGELFF,TGCGCCAGCAGCCAACCGGGACAGAACACCGGGGAGCTGTTTTTT,TRBJ2-2,TRBV4-1,-,once
CASNRWADEKLFF,TGTGCCAGCAATCGGTGGGCCGATGAAAAACTGTTTTTT,TRBJ1-4,TRBV6-6,-,-
CAWSLGVDSQPQHF,TGTGCCTGGAGTCTTGGGGTCGACAGTCAGCCCCAGCATTTT,TRBJ1-5,TRBV30,-,-
CASSARQQNGYTF,TGTGCCAGCAGCGCTAGACAGCAGAATGGCTACACCTTC,TRBJ1-2,TRBV9,-,-
CASSLYQETQYF,TGTGCCAGCAGCCTGTACCAAGAGACCCAGTACTTC,TRBJ2-5,TRBV7-2,-,-
CAISGLLTGTVDGYTF,TGTGCCATCAGTGGCCTACTGACAGGGACGGTGGATGGCTACACCTTC,TRBJ1-2,TRBV10-3,TRBD1,once
CASSLGYTLSYEQYF,TGTGCCAGCAGCTTAGGCTACACCCTCTCCTACGAGCAGTACTTC,TRBJ2-7,TRBV7-2,-,-
CASSPNDENTGELFF,TGTGCCAGCTCACCAAATGACGAGAACACCGGGGAGCTGTTTTTT,TRBJ2-2,TRBV18,-,-
CASSQQGLGRVVTQHF,TGTGCCAGCAGTCAACAGGGTCTTGGTCGGGTTGTGACCCAGCATTTT,TRBJ1-5,TRBV6-4,-,-
CASSNGISYEQYF,TGTGCCAGCAGCAACGGGATCTCCTACGAGCAGTACTTC,TRBJ2-7,TRBV2,-,-
CASSQEYGTQFF,TGCGCCAGCAGCCAAGAATACGGAACGCAGTTCTTC,TRBJ2-1,TRBV4-3,-,-
CASSEGKGGNEQFF,TGTGCCAGCAGTGAGGGTAAGGGGGGGAATGAGCAGTTCTTC,TRBJ2-1,TRBV6-4,-,-
CASSEWAGEQETQYF,TGTGCCAGCAGTGAGTGGGCGGGGGAACAAGAGACCCAGTACTTC,TRBJ2-5,TRBV6-4,TRBD2,-
CASSPGQGIYNEQFF,TGTGCCAGCAGCCCGGGACAGGGAATCTACAATGAGCAGTTCTTC,TRBJ2-1,TRBV27,TRBD1,-
CASSTPDRVYGYTF,TGTGCCAGCAGCACCCCTGACAGGGTGTATGGCTACACCTTC,TRBJ1-2,TRBV7-9,TRBD1,-
CASSVRGGRWLRLKEKLFF,TGTGCCAGCAGCGTACGAGGAGGTAGGTGGCTGCGGCTTAAGGAAAAACTGTTTTTT,TRBJ1-4,TRBV9,-,-
CAWSARGVTEAFF,TGTGCCTGGAGTGCCAGAGGGGTCACTGAAGCTTTCTTT,TRBJ1-1,TRBV30,-,-
CASSPPGGTLNNEQFF,TGTGCCAGCTCACCACCGGGAGGGACATTGAACAATGAGCAGTTCTTC,TRBJ2-1,TRBV18,-,-
CATSGGLAGADTQYF,TGCGCCACCTCCGGGGGACTAGCGGGAGCCGATACGCAGTATTTT,TRBJ2-3,TRBV5-1,TRBD2,-
CASSPRGSNQPQHF,TGTGCCAGCTCACCACGGGGTAGCAATCAGCCCCAGCATTTT,TRBJ1-5,TRBV18,-,once
CASSEGRGQQETQYF,TGTGCCAGCAGTGAAGGTCGGGGGCAGCAAGAGACCCAGTACTTC,TRBJ2-5,TRBV6-1,-,few
CASNTGEAEAFF,TGTGCCAGCAACACAGGGGAGGCTGAAGCTTTCTTT,TRBJ1-1,TRBV28,TRBD1,-
CASSEVQGGQPQHF,TGTGCCAGCAGTGAGGTGCAGGGAGGTCAGCCCCAGCATTTT,TRBJ1-5,TRBV2,-,-
CASSLDGFGQETQYF,TGTGCCAGCAGCTTAGACGGCTTTGGACAAGAGACCCAGTACTTC,TRBJ2-5,TRBV7-7,-,once
CSVEGEVRAYNEQFF,TGCAGCGTTGAGGGAGAGGTGCGAGCCTACAATGAGCAGTTCTTC,TRBJ2-1,TRBV29-1,-,-
CASSEMDRGIINEQFF,TGTGCCAGCAGCGAGATGGACAGGGGGATTATAAATGAGCAGTTCTTC,TRBJ2-1,TRBV11-2,TRBD1,-
CASSDNTLAKNIQYF,TGTGCCAGCAGTGACAATACCTTAGCCAAAAACATTCAGTACTTC,TRBJ2-4,TRBV6-1,-,-
CASSCGTEQETQYF,TGTGCCAGCAGCTGCGGGACAGAACAAGAGACCCAGTACTTC,TRBJ2-5,TRBV5-7,-,-
CASSLQLFYEQYF,TGTGCCAGCAGTTTGCAGTTGTTCTACGAGCAGTACTTC,TRBJ2-7,TRBV27,-,once
CASSLGLGARGTDTQYF,TGTGCCAGCAGCTTAGGATTGGGGGCTCGGGGCACAGATACGCAGTATTTT,TRBJ2-3,TRBV5-6,-,-
CASSQDRRTEQFF,TGTGCCAGCAGCCAAGATCGTCGGACTGAGCAGTTCTTC,TRBJ2-1,TRBV14,-,-
CASRTGTSDLNEQFF,TGTGCCAGCAGGACAGGGACTAGCGACCTTAATGAGCAGTTCTTC,TRBJ2-1,TRBV7-2,TRBD2,-
CAISEGGTVSEAFF,TGTGCCATCAGTGAAGGGGGTACGGTCTCTGAAGCTTTCTTT,TRBJ1-1,TRBV10-3,-,-
CAWSKGKETQYF,TGTGCCTGGAGCAAGGGGAAAGAGACCCAGTACTTC,TRBJ2-5,TRBV30,-,-
CASSYSGSNIQYF,TGTGCCAGCAGTTACTCGGGGTCCAACATTCAGTACTTC,TRBJ2-4,TRBV6-5,-,-
CASSYSSETQYF,TGTGCCAGCAGTTACTCCTCTGAGACCCAGTACTTC,TRBJ2-5,TRBV6-6,-,-
CASSPRRVGGYTF,TGTGCCAGCTCCCCGCGCAGGGTCGGGGGCTACACCTTC,TRBJ1-2,TRBV6-5,-,-
CASSESTGTSGSFGQFF,TGCGCCAGCAGTGAGTCGACCGGGACTAGCGGGAGTTTTGGGCAGTTCTTC,TRBJ2-1,TRBV10-2,TRBD2,-
CASRRRGPFTDTQYF,TGTGCCAGTAGGCGGCGGGGGCCTTTCACAGATACGCAGTATTTT,TRBJ2-3,TRBV19,-,-
CASSLGPSYEQYF,TGTGCCAGCAGCTTAGGACCATCGTACGAGCAGTACTTC,TRBJ2-7,TRBV7-9,-,few
CASSDQGQSNQPQHF,TGTGCCAGCAGTGACCAGGGGCAGAGCAATCAGCCCCAGCATTTT,TRBJ1-5,TRBV2,-,-
CASSIDGARDEQFF,TGTGCCAGTAGTATAGATGGGGCTAGGGATGAGCAGTTCTTC,TRBJ2-1,TRBV19,-,-
CAWSPGERRYEQYF,TGTGCCTGGAGCCCTGGAGAGCGGAGATACGAGCAGTACTTC,TRBJ2-7,TRBV30,-,-
CASNTGGVGYTF,TGTGCCAGCAACACAGGGGGCGTCGGCTACACCTTC,TRBJ1-2,TRBV28,TRBD1,-
CASSWDGGDEQYF,TGTGCCAGCAGCTGGGACGGAGGGGACGAGCAGTACTTC,TRBJ2-7,TRBV5-4,-,-